This T cell receptor beta chain is from a study of T cells expressing NK-cell markers. Overall study: According to the study, TCR beta repertoires originated from sorted CD3+CD56+NKG2C+, CD3+CD56+NKG2C- and CD3+CD56-NKG2C+ T cells. Seven of eight sequenced donors tested HCMV-seropositive; one tested seronegative.

As to this clonotype: Its antigen is as yet unknown.

Findings and limits, study-wide: Clones of NKG2C+ T cells that had expanded were of unclear HCMV specificity.

TCRdb reanalyzed the 5' RACE reads and collapses them to one entry per CDR3 protein, without DNA. Here the sample table reports around 550,000 distinct CDR3 sequences. Germline lookup yields CDR1 LGHNA and CDR2 YNFKEQ. The CDR3 runs to 18 residues. The chain is built from TRBV4-2 and TRBJ2-3; TCRdb picks TRBD2, but there is no DNA to check that call. The sample was blood T cells: a sorted CD56 or NKG2C T cell subset, CD4+ or CD8+ T cells, or bulk PBMC T cells (not recorded which). The receptor was isolated from a man between 18 and 29 years old in good health. The CDR3 sequence is CASSHSLAGDINTDTQYF.